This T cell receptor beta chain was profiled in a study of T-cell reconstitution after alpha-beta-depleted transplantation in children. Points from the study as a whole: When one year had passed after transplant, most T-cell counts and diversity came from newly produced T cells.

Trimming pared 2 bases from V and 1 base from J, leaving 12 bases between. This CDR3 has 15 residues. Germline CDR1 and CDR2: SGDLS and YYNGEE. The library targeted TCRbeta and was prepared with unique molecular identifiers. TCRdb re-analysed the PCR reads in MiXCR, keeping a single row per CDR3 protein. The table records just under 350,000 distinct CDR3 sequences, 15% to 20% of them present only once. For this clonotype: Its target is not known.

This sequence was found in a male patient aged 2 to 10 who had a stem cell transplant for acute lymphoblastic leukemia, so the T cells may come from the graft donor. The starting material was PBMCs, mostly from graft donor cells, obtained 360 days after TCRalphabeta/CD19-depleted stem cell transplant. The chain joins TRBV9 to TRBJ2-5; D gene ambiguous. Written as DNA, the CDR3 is TGTGCCAGCAGCGTTCGGAACTCCCCCCAAGAGACCCAGTACTTC. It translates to CASSVRNSPQETQYF.